These 18 T cell receptor beta chains were all obtained from the same sample, sequenced in a study of blood T cells in healthy people across ages. Then a second PCR, running about 7 to 11 cycles, was carried out with a sample-barcoded 5' primer and a J-beta primer mix. TCRdb re-called the 5' RACE reads with MiXCR, one entry per CDR3 protein. The sample has more than 650,000 distinct CDR3 sequences; about a quarter are singletons. The same sample was also used in a study of T cells of mothers and their children.

Sequences were obtained from blood. The receptors stem from a boy younger than 18 in good health.

This clonotype appeared a few times. The CDR3 is CASREGPSSYEQYF. DNA for the CDR3: TGTGCCAGCAGGGAGGGGCCCAGCTCCTACGAGCAGTACTTC. J is TRBJ2-5 and V is TRBV25-1; weak D call: TRBD2 (6 bases). Near its end, the DNA agrees better with TRBJ2-7, so the J call may be wrong. Germline V gene sequence: CDR1 MGHDK, CDR2 SYGVNS. The CDR3 is made up of 14 amino acids.

This clonotype was seen more than once but under ten times. The chain employs TRBV12-3 or TRBV12-4 and TRBJ1-2; D is undetermined. Between the trimmed V and J ends, which lost 6 bases and 4 bases, there was a span of 12 bases. This CDR3 region has 13 residues. Here the CDR3 DNA reads TGTGCCAGCAGCCGACCTCCCCTCTATGGCTACACCTTC. It translates to CASSRPPLYGYTF.

This clonotype has ten or more counts. The chain recombines TRBV12-3 or TRBV12-4 with TRBJ1-2; 7 bases line up with TRBD1. CDR3 length: 13 amino acids. V lost 5 bases and J lost 6; bases outside the gene matches: 6. The CDR3 DNA is TGTGCCAGCAGTCCATATGGACAGGATGGCTACACCTTC. Amino acids: CASSPYGQDGYTF.

V usage is TRBV11-2 and J usage is TRBJ2-3, with D possibly TRBD1 on 6 matching bases. V lost 8 bases and J 6 bases, leaving 12 bases between the germline ends. The CDR3 length is 12 residues. From germline, CDR1 is SGHAT and CDR2 FQNNGV. The CDR3 loop reads CASEGGRDTQYF. In DNA, the CDR3 is TGTGCCAGCGAAGGGGGTCGGGATACGCAGTATTTT. The full variable domain, with the rest looked up from reference TRBV11-2 and TRBJ2-3, is EAGVAQSPRYKIIEKRQSVAFWCNPISGHATLYWYQQILGQGPKLLIQFQNNGVVDDSQLPKDRFSAERLKGVDSTLKIQPAKLEDSAVYLCASEGGRDTQYFGPGTRLTVL.

This clonotype was observed a few times. CDR3 loop: CASSLPDRNSPLHF. CDR3 nucleotides: TGTGCCAGTAGCCTCCCGGACAGAAATTCACCCCTCCACTTT. The V and J genes are TRBV19 and TRBJ1-6, with a possible D match to TRBD1 (6 bases). The CDR3 has 14 amino acids. Trimming pared 6 bases from V and 7 bases from J, leaving 13 bases between. Germline V CDR1 and CDR2: LNHDA, SQIVND (reference sequence).

V and J are TRBV20-1 and TRBJ2-5, with D perhaps assigned TRBD1 or TRBD2 (5 bases each). Trimming stripped 0 bases from V and 4 bases from J, with 15 bases between. The CDR3 spans 15 residues. The germline V gene encodes CDR1 DFQATT and CDR2 SNEGSKA (reference sequence). CDR3 region: CSARDGQGDRETQYF. In nucleotides, the CDR3 is TGCAGTGCTAGAGATGGGCAGGGAGATAGAGAGACCCAGTACTTC.

The V call is TRBV6-6, the J call TRBJ1-4, with 9 bases aligning to TRBD1. The CDR3 sequence is 16 residues long. Unmatched junction bases numbered 12, after V lost 6 bases and J lost 7 bases. Germline lookup yields CDR1 MNHNY and CDR2 SVGAGI (reference sequence). The CDR3 here is CASSAATGGVGEKLFF. In DNA form, the CDR3 reads TGTGCCAGCAGCGCCGCAACAGGGGGCGTGGGTGAAAAACTGTTTTTT.

V gene TRBV21-1 combines with J gene TRBJ2-5; the table gives TRBD1 as D, unverified against the DNA. TRBV21-1 is an annotated pseudogene. CDR3 length: 17 residues. The CDR3 is CASSMPHDRFNQETQYF. The CDR3 nucleotides read TGTGCCAGCAGCATGCCCCACGACAGATTCAACCAAGAGACCCAGTACTTC.

In this sample, this clonotype turned up many times. V and J are TRBV12-3 or TRBV12-4 and TRBJ1-4, with D possibly matching TRBD1 (5 bases). This CDR3 spans 18 amino acids. Between the trimmed V and J ends, which lost 3 bases and 5 bases, there was a span of 22 bases. DNA of the CDR3: TGTGCCAGCAGTTTTAGTTTTGGGACCCACCGGGTGAATGAAAAACTGTTTTTT. The encoded protein is CASSFSFGTHRVNEKLFF.

A few counts support this clonotype. This chain joins TRBV6-1 and TRBJ2-7; 8 bases agree with TRBD1. The CDR3 extends over 14 amino acids. Trimming removed 7 bases from V and 5 bases from J; junction bases left unmatched: 10. The germline V gene has CDR1 MNHNS and CDR2 SASEGT. CDR3 in DNA: TGTGCCAGCAATCGTTGGACAGGGAGGAACGAGCAGTACTTC. Amino acid sequence: CASNRWTGRNEQYF.

V gene TRBV3-1 combines with J gene TRBJ1-1; TRBD1 might be the D (5 bases). The CDR3 runs to 14 residues. The V and J ends lost 3 bases and 6 bases respectively, with 14 bases between them. CDR1 and CDR2 (germline): LGHDT, YNNKEL (reference sequence). The CDR3 DNA follows: TGTGCCAGCAGCCACCCCGGACAACGGGCTGAAGCTTTCTTT. This gives the protein CASSHPGQRAEAFF.

The rearrangement links TRBV3-1 to TRBJ1-4; D gene unclear. There are 15 residues in the CDR3. Germline V gives CDR1 LGHDT, CDR2 YNNKEL (reference sequence). V was cut by 1 base and J by 0 bases, with 6 bases left in between. Here the CDR3 reads CASSQALATNEKLFF. CDR3 DNA: TGTGCCAGCAGCCAAGCACTTGCAACTAATGAAAAACTGTTTTTT.

This chain uses TRBV3-1 with TRBJ2-7; TRBD1 or TRBD2 may be the D gene (6 bases each). The CDR3 contains 14 residues. Germline CDR1 LGHDT, CDR2 YNNKEL (reference sequence). The V and J ends lost 4 bases and 4 bases respectively, with 14 bases between them. The DNA for the CDR3 is TGTGCCAGCAGCCCCCGGTGGGGGGCGTACGAGCAGTACTTC. This sequence encodes CASSPRWGAYEQYF.

The chain joins TRBV10-3 to TRBJ1-4, with 9 bases aligning to TRBD1. J lost 0 bases, V lost 6 bases, and 8 bases had no gene match. The CDR3 consists of 17 residues. Germline-derived CDR1 and CDR2 are ENHRY and SYGVKD. CDR3 coding DNA: TGTGCCATCAGGCCGGGACAGGGACTTGCAACTAATGAAAAACTGTTTTTT. This gives the protein CAIRPGQGLATNEKLFF.

This clonotype turned up a few times. The chain employs TRBV7-3 and TRBJ2-3, with D unresolved. The germline gives CDR1 SGHTA, CDR2 FQGTGA. This CDR3 is 14 amino acids long. V was trimmed by 1 base and J by 4 bases, leaving 9 bases between them. The CDR3 here is CASSLSVPPDTQYF. CDR3 bases: TGTGCCAGCAGCTTAAGTGTGCCCCCAGATACGCAGTATTTT. Complete variable domain (other parts from reference TRBV7-3 and TRBJ2-3): GAGVSQTPSNKVTEKGKYVELRCDPISGHTALYWYRQSLGQGPEFLIYFQGTGAADDSGLPNDRFFAVRPEGSVSTLKIQRTERGDSAVYLCASSLSVPPDTQYFGPGTRLTVL.

The chain has TRBV12-3 or TRBV12-4 and TRBJ2-1; D is perhaps TRBD1 (6 bases). The J call may be mistaken, given a closer DNA end match to TRBJ2-7. The CDR3 runs to 15 residues. This CDR3 is CASSATGLSSYEQYF. The CDR3 DNA is TGTGCCAGCAGTGCTACAGGGTTGAGCTCCTACGAGCAGTACTTC.

This clonotype was seen more than once but under ten times. This chain connects TRBV11-2 to TRBJ1-1; D not resolved. This CDR3 is 14 amino acids long. Germline-derived CDR1 and CDR2 are SGHAT and FQNNGV. V gave up 2 bases and J gave up 4 bases, with 11 bases separating them. DNA of the CDR3: TGTGCCAGCAGCTTAAGCCCCTATAGCACTGAAGCTTTCTTT. Amino acid sequence: CASSLSPYSTEAFF.

This clonotype was detected a few times. The chain recombines TRBV5-1 with TRBJ2-5; D call uncertain. Trimming removed 0 bases at V and 1 base at J, with 13 bases between. CDR3 length equals 16 residues. The germline V gene has CDR1 SGHRS and CDR2 YFSETQ. CDR3 amino acids: CASSLGGNVGQETQYF. The DNA for the CDR3 is TGCGCCAGCAGCTTGGGGGGAAACGTGGGCCAAGAGACCCAGTACTTC.